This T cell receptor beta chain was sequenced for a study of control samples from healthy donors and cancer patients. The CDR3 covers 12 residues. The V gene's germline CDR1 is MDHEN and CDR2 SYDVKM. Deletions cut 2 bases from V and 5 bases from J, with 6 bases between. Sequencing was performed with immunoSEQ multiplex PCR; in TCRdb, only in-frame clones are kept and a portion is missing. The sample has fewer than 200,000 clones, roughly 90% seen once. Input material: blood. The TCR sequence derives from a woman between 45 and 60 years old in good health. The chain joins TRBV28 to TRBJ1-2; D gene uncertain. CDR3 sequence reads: CASSLTKYGYTF. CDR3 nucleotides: TGTGCCAGCAGTTTAACCAAGTATGGCTACACCTTC.